This entry lists 9 T cell receptor beta chains sequenced from one sample in a study of spatial heterogeneity in lung cancer. Time point defined: sample taken at primary tumor resection. TCRdb ran MiXCR on the 5' RACE reads and lists one entry per CDR3 protein. Of some 21,000 distinct CDR3 sequences detected, around 4.6% appear once; the ten largest clones hold 6.5% to 9%. The sample here was PBMCs, taken at surgery. Source of these receptors: a male donor with early-stage non-small cell lung cancer.

A few counts support this clonotype. The chain carries TRBV20-1 and TRBJ2-6; 13 bases match TRBD2. Germline CDR1 is DFQATT and CDR2 is SNEGSKA (reference sequence). The CDR3 loop spans 18 amino acids. V was clipped by 3 bases and J by 4 bases; unmatched bases: 9. The CDR3 bases are TGCAGTGCTAGGACCAGACTAGCGGGAGGTGACGGGGCCAACGTCCTGACTTTC. Translated: CSARTRLAGGDGANVLTF.

This clonotype counts as medium-sized (0.01 to 0.1%). This chain uses TRBV10-3 with TRBJ2-7; D is possibly TRBD1 or TRBD2 (5 bases each). This CDR3 comprises 14 residues. Germline V gene lookup returns CDR1 ENHRY and CDR2 SYGVKD. Trimming removed 5 bases at V and 3 bases at J, with 14 bases between. CDR3 nucleotide sequence: TGTGCCATCAGTTCCGGGAATGGGGGCTACGAGCAGTACTTC. Protein sequence: CAISSGNGGYEQYF.

This clonotype was observed a few times. The genes are TRBV5-1 and TRBJ1-1; 7 bases are a match to TRBD1. Per germline, CDR1 SGHRS and CDR2 YFSETQ. This CDR3 spans 14 amino acids. The V gene end was trimmed by 3 bases and the J gene end by 4 bases; junction bases not matched to a gene: 6. CDR3 sequence: CASSWGTEGTEAFF. CDR3 sequence (DNA): TGCGCCAGCAGCTGGGGGACAGAGGGCACTGAAGCTTTCTTT.

There are a few counts of this clonotype. The chain joins TRBV7-3 to TRBJ2-2, with unresolved D. V gave up 0 bases and J gave up 6 bases, with 11 bases separating them. The CDR3 is 15 amino acids. CDR1 and CDR2 from the germline V gene are SGHTA and FQGTGA. The CDR3 DNA follows: TGTGCCAGCAGCTTAACGGGTAGTTTGGCCGGGGAGCTGTTTTTT. This translates into CASSLTGSLAGELFF.

This clonotype was counted many times. The chain employs TRBV7-8 and TRBJ2-2; D unclear. This CDR3 has 14 residues. Trimming removed 3 bases from V and 1 base from J, with 6 bases in between. Looked up from germline, CDR1 is SGHVS and CDR2 is FQNEAQ. CDR3 loop: CASSLQMNTGELFF. The CDR3 bases are TGTGCCAGCAGCTTGCAAATGAACACCGGGGAGCTGTTTTTT.

This clonotype was seen ten or more times. V and J are TRBV18 and TRBJ2-5, with D perhaps matching TRBD1 or TRBD2 (5 bases each). The CDR3 is made up of 14 amino acids. Between the trimmed V and J ends, which lost 3 bases and 10 bases, there was a span of 18 bases. In germline, CDR1 is KGHSH, CDR2 LQKENI. DNA of the CDR3: TGTGCCAGCTCACCGGTCCCAGGGACCCTTGGCCAGTACTTC. Translated: CASSPVPGTLGQYF.

This clonotype has more than one count but fewer than ten. This chain joins TRBV7-9 and TRBJ2-4; D is ambiguous. The CDR3 totals 15 residues. V dropped 5 bases and J dropped 3 bases, with 14 bases sitting between them. The germline CDR1 and CDR2 sequences are SEHNR and FQNEAQ (reference sequence). The CDR3 reads CASSLELSSKNIQYF. CDR3 sequence (DNA): TGTGCCAGCAGCCTTGAATTAAGCAGCAAAAACATTCAGTACTTC.

This sequence joins TRBV6-6 and TRBJ1-5; no reliable D call. Germline V CDR1 and CDR2: MNHNY, SVGAGI (reference sequence). The CDR3 runs to 14 residues. V was cut by 1 base and J by 4 bases, with 8 bases left in between. Written as DNA, the CDR3 is TGTGCCAGCAGTTACTTGACGGAGAATCAGCCCCAGCATTTT. Protein product: CASSYLTENQPQHF.

The V and J genes are TRBV6-4 and TRBJ2-5, with D possibly matching TRBD2 (6 bases). The CDR3 consists of 15 residues. V was pared by 6 bases and J by 4 bases, with 18 bases between. Germline loops: CDR1 MRHNA, CDR2 SNTAGT. CDR3 protein: CASRPSGTERETQYF. The DNA for the CDR3 is TGTGCCAGCAGGCCATCCGGGACTGAGAGAGAGACCCAGTACTTC.